This T cell receptor beta chain was sequenced for a study of cytomegalovirus exposure and HLA in healthy donors. Study information: Some 85 million unique TCRs from HLA-typed donors were held in an early data release.

Study-level findings and limits: According to a later analysis, donors in an Asian-associated ancestry cluster reportedly had fewer N-insertions than the roughly 640-donor mean.

The CDR3 length is 13 residues. Germline V gene sequence: CDR1 SGDLS, CDR2 YYNGEE. V dropped 3 bases and J dropped 5 bases, with 12 bases sitting between them. Regarding this clone: Its antigen is currently unknown.

Use of 60 Vbeta and 13 Jbeta primers characterized the PCR. TCRdb keeps only in-frame clones here, not all; method: immunoSEQ multiplex PCR. The data hold 200,000 to 250,000 clones, with roughly 90% observed a single time. Donors likely had unrecorded immune exposures despite being nominally healthy when sampled. Material: PBMCs. The source of this sequence is a woman under 30 in good health and CMV-seronegative. The chain has TRBV9 and TRBJ2-7, with D tentatively TRBD2 (5 bases). This CDR3 is CASSARPGDEQYF. The CDR3, as DNA: TGTGCCAGCAGCGCCCGGCCCGGGGACGAGCAGTACTTC.